Each of the 8 T cell receptor beta chains below was sequenced from the same sample in a study of T cell responses to AZD1222 COVID-19 vaccine. Profiling relied on immunoSEQ multiplex PCR, and the TCRdb table lists in-frame clones only, not all of them. The sample yields 100,000 or so clones, roughly 89% seen once. Here the sequenced sample was peripheral blood, taken on day 0 of AZD1222 vaccination. These receptor sequences come from an adult in good health.

V and J are TRBV6-2 or TRBV6-3 and TRBJ2-3; D not resolved. CDR1 and CDR2 from the germline V gene are MNHEY and SVGEGT. The V end was cut by 3 bases, the J end by 8 bases, with 9 bases between. The CDR3 runs 12 residues. The CDR3 protein is CASSYGLSTQYF. DNA of the CDR3: TGTGCCAGCAGTTATGGGCTTAGTACGCAGTATTTT.

V gene TRBV7-9 combines with J gene TRBJ1-2; D remains ambiguous. Germline CDR1 is SEHNR and CDR2 is FQNEAQ (reference sequence). This CDR3 region has 12 residues. V was cut by 3 bases and J by 5 bases, with 7 bases left in between. CDR3 coding DNA: TGTGCCAGCAGCTTCCCCAGATATGGCTACACCTTC. Translated, it gives CASSFPRYGYTF.

The chain carries TRBV4-1 and TRBJ2-5; D remains unclear. The CDR3 loop spans 12 amino acids. Germline loops: CDR1 MGHRA, CDR2 YSYEKL. Deletions cut 2 bases from V and 4 bases from J, with 5 bases between. The CDR3 DNA is TGCGCCAGCAGCCAACCCAGAGAGACCCAGTACTTC. Translating it yields CASSQPRETQYF.

This clone was counted between two and nine times. The J gene is TRBJ1-1, the V gene TRBV14; D is ambiguous. This CDR3 has 13 residues. Between the trimmed V and J ends, which lost 2 bases and 3 bases, there was a span of 7 bases. Germline V lookup: CDR1 SGHDN, CDR2 FVKESK. The CDR3 DNA sequence: TGTGCCAGCAGCCAAAACCTGGACACTGAAGCTTTCTTT. This sequence encodes CASSQNLDTEAFF.

The chain employs TRBV28 and TRBJ1-2; possible D gene TRBD1, 5 bases. The V and J ends lost 2 bases and 7 bases respectively, with 17 bases between them. CDR3 length: 15 residues. CDR1 MDHEN and CDR2 SYDVKM come from the germline V gene. CDR3 bases: TGTGCCAGCAGTTTAGAGGGACGGGTGGCTTCTGGCTACACCTTC. Residues: CASSLEGRVASGYTF.

The genes are TRBV7-2 and TRBJ2-1; possible D gene TRBD2, 6 bases. This CDR3 comprises 16 residues. Trimming took 2 bases from V and 0 from J, leaving 11 bases between them. CDR1 and CDR2 from the germline V gene are SGHTA and FQGNSA. The CDR3 coding sequence is TGTGCCAGCAGCTTAAGTAGCGGTGGCTCCTACAATGAGCAGTTCTTC. Translated, it gives CASSLSSGGSYNEQFF. The full variable domain, its missing parts supplied by reference TRBV7-2 and TRBJ2-1, is GAGVSQSPSNKVTEKGKDVELRCDPISGHTALYWYRQSLGQGLEFLIYFQGNSAPDKSGLPSDRFSAERTGGSVSTLTIQRTQQEDSAVYLCASSLSSGGSYNEQFFGPGTRLTVL.

This chain joins TRBV7-2 and TRBJ1-5; the match to TRBD1 covers 12 bases. This CDR3 is built from 18 residues. In germline, CDR1 is SGHTA, CDR2 FQGNSA. V dropped 1 base and J dropped 3; count of bases not matched to a gene: 7. CDR3 sequence (DNA): TGTGCCAGCAGCTTAGGAGGCGGGACAGGGGGCTACAATCAGCCCCAGCATTTT. Protein: CASSLGGGTGGYNQPQHF.

The chain has TRBV11-1 and TRBJ2-3, with 11 nucleotides matching TRBD2. This CDR3 contains 14 residues. Germline CDR1 reads SGHAT; CDR2 reads FQDESV (reference sequence). Trimming took 8 bases from V and 3 from J; bases not matched to a gene: 4. CDR3 bases: TGTGCCAGCCAGACTAGCGGGATAACAGATACGCAGTATTTT. Translation: CASQTSGITDTQYF.